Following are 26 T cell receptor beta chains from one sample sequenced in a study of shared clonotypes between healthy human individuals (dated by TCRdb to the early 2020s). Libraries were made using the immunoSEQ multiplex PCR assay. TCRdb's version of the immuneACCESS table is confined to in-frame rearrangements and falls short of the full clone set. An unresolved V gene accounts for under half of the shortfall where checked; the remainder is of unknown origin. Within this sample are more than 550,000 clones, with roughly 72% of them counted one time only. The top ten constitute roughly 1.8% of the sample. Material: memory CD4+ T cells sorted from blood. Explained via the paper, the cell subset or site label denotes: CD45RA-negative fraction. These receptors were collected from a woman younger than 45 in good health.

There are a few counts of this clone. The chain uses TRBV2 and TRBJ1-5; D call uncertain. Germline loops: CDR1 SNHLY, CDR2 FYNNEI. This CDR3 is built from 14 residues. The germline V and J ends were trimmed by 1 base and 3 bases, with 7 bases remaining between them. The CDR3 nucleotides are TGTGCCAGCAGTGAAGATTATGACAATCAGCCCCAGCATTTT. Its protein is CASSEDYDNQPQHF.

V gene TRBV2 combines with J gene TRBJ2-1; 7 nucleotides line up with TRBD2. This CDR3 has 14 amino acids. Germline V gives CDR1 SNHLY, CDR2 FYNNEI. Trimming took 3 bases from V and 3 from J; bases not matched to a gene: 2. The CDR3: CASSDQRGYNEQFF. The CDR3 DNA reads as TGTGCCAGCAGTGACCAGCGGGGCTACAATGAGCAGTTCTTC. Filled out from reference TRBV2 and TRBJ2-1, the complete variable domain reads EPEVTQTPSHQVTQMGQEVILRCVPISNHLYFYWYRQILGQKVEFLVSFYNNEISEKSEIFDDQFSVERPDGSNFTLKIRSTKLEDSAMYFCASSDQRGYNEQFFGPGTRLTVL.

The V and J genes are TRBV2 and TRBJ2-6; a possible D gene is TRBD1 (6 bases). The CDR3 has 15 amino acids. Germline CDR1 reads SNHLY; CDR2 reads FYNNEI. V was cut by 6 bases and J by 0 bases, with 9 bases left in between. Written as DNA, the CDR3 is TGTGCCAGCAGGAGGGGGAGCTCTGGGGCCAACGTCCTGACTTTC. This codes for CASRRGSSGANVLTF.

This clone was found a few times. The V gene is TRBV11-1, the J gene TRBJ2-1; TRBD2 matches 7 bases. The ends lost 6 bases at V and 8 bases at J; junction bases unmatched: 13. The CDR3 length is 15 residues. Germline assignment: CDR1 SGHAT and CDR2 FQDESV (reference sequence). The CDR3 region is CASRILAAKFHEQFF. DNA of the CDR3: TGTGCCAGCAGAATCCTAGCGGCTAAATTTCATGAGCAGTTCTTC.

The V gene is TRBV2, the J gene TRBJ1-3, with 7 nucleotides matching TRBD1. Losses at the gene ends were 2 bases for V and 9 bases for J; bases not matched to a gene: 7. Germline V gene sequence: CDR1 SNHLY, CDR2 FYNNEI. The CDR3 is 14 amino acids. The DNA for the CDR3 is TGTGCCAGCAGTGAATTGAGAAACAGGGGCACCATATATTTT. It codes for CASSELRNRGTIYF.

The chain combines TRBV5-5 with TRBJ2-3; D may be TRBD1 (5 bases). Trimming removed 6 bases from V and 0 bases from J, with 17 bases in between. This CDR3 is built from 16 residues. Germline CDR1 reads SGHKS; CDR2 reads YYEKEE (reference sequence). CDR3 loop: CASTLRWTTSTDTQYF. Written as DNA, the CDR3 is TGTGCCAGCACCCTGCGTTGGACAACTAGCACAGATACGCAGTATTTT.

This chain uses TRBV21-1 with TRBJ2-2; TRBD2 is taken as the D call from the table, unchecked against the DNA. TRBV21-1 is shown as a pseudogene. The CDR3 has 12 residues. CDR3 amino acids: CASRPEAGELFF. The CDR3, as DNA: TGTGCCAGCAGGCCCGAGGCCGGGGAGCTGTTTTTT.

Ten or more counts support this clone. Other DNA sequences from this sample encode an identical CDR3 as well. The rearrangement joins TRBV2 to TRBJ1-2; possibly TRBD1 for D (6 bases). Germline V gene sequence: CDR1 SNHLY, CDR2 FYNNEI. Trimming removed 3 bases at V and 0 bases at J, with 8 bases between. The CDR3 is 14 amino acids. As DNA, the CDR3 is TGTGCCAGCAGTGACAGGGGTGCTAACTATGGCTACACCTTC. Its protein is CASSDRGANYGYTF.

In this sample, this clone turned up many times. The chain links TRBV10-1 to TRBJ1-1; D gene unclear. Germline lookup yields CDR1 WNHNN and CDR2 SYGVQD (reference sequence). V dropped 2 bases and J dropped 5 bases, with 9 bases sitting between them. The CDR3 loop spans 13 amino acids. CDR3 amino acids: CASSEIWGTEAFF. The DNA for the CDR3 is TGCGCCAGCAGTGAGATCTGGGGAACTGAAGCTTTCTTT.

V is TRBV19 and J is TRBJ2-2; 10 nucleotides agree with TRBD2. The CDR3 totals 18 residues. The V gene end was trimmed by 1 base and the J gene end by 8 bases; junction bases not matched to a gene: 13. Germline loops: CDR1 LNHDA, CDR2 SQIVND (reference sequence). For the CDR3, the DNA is TGTGCCAGTAGTATAGTGGGGCTAGCGGGAGCAAGTGATGGGGAGCTGTTTTTT. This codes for CASSIVGLAGASDGELFF.

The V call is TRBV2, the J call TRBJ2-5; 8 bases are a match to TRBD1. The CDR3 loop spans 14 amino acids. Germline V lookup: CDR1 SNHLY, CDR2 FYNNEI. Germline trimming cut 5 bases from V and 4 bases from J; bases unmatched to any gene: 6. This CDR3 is CASSRQGPTETQYF. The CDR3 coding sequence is TGTGCCAGCAGTAGACAGGGGCCAACAGAGACCCAGTACTTC.

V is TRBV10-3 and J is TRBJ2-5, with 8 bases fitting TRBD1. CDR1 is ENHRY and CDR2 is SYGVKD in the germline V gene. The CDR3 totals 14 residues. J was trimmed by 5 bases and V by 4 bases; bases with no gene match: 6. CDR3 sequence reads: CAISADRVGETQYF. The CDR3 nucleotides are TGTGCCATCAGTGCGGACAGGGTGGGGGAGACCCAGTACTTC.

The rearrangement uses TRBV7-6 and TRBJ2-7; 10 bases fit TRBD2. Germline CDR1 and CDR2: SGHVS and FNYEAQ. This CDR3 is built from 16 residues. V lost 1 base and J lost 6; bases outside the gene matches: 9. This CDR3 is CASSLGLAGSKGEQYF. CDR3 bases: TGTGCCAGCAGCTTAGGACTAGCGGGTTCGAAGGGCGAGCAGTACTTC.

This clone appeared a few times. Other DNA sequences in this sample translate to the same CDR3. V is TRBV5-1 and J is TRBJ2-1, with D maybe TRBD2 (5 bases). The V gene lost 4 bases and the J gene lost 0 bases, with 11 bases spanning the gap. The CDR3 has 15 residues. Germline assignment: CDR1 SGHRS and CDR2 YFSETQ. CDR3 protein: CASSTDSSSYNEQFF. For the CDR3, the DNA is TGCGCCAGCAGCACGGACTCCAGCTCCTACAATGAGCAGTTCTTC.

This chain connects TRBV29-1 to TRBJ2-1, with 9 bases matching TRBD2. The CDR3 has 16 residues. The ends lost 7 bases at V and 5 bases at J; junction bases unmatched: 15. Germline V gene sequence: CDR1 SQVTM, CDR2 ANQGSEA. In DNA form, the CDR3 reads TGCAGCGCCCGGGGTAGCGGGAGTAGATTCCACAATGAGCAGTTCTTC. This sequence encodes CSARGSGSRFHNEQFF.

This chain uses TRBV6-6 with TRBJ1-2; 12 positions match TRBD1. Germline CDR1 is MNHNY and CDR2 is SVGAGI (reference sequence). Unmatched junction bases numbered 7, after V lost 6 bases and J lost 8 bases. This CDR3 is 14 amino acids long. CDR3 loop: CASRAGTGGAGYTF. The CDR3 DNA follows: TGTGCCAGCAGAGCCGGGACAGGGGGCGCGGGCTACACCTTC.

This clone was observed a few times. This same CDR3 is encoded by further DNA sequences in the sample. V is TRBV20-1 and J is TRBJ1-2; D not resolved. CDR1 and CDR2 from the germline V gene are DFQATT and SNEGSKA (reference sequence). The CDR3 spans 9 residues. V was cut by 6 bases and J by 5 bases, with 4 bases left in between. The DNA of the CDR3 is TGCAGTGCCAGTTATGGCTACACCTTC. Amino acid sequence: CSASYGYTF.

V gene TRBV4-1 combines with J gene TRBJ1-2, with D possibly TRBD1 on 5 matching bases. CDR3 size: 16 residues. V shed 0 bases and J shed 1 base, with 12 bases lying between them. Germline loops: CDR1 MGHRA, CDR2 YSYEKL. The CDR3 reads CASSQEGDGINYGYTF. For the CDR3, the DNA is TGCGCCAGCAGCCAAGAGGGGGACGGAATTAACTATGGCTACACCTTC.

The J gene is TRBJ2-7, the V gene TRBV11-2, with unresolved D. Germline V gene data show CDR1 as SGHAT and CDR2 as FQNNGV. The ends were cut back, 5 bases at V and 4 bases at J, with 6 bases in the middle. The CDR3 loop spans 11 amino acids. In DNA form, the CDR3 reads TGTGCCAGCAGCCACAGATACGAGCAGTACTTC. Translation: CASSHRYEQYF.

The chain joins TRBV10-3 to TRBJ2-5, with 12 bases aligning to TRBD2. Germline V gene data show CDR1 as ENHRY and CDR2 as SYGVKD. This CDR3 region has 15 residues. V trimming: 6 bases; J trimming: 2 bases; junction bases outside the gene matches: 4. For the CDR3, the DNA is TGTGCCATCAGACAAGGGACTAGCGGGCAAGAGACCCAGTACTTC. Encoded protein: CAIRQGTSGQETQYF.

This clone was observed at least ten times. CDR3 nucleotides: TGTGCCTGGAAACCGGGACTACCCTACAATGAGCAGTTCTTC. Its translation is CAWKPGLPYNEQFF. The V gene is TRBV30, the J gene TRBJ2-1; 7 bases map to TRBD2. Germline trimming cut 4 bases from V and 2 bases from J; bases unmatched to any gene: 5. CDR1 and CDR2 from the germline V gene are GTSNPN and SVGIG (reference sequence). The CDR3 length is 14 residues.

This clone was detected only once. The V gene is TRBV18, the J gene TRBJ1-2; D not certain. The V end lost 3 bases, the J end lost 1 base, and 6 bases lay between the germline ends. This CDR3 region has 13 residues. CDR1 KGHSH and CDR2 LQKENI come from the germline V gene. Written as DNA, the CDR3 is TGTGCCAGCTCACCGAGAGATAACTATGGCTACACCTTC. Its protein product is CASSPRDNYGYTF.

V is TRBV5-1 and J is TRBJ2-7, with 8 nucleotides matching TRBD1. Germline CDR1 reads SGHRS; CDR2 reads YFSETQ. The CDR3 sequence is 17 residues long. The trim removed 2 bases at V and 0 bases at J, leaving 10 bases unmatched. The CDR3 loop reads CASSLTSWTGSSYEQYF. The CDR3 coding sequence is TGCGCCAGCAGCTTAACTTCATGGACAGGGAGCTCCTACGAGCAGTACTTC.

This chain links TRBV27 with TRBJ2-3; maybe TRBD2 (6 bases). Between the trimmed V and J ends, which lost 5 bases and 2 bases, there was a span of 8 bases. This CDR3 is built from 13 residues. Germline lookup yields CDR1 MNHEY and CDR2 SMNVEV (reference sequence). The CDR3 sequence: CASSGGVTDTQYF. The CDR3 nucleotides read TGTGCCAGCAGTGGAGGGGTCACAGATACGCAGTATTTT.

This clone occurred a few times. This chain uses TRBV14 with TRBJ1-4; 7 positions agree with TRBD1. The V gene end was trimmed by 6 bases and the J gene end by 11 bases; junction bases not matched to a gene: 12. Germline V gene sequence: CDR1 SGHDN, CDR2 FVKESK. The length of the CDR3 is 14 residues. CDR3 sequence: CASSSGTPRGKLFF. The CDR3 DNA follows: TGTGCCAGCAGTTCCGGGACACCCAGGGGGAAACTGTTTTTT.

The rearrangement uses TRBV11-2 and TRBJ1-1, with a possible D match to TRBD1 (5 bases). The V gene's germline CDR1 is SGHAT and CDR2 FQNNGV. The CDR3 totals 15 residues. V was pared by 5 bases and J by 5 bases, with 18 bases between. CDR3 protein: CASSADLGGGTEAFF. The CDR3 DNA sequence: TGTGCCAGCAGCGCCGACCTAGGTGGGGGAACTGAAGCTTTCTTT.